Listed below are T cell receptor beta chains from one sample, sequenced in a study of response to subunit inactivated influenza vaccine. Each CDR3 protein is one row after TCRdb ran MiXCR on the RT-PCR reads. The sample has roughly 630,000 distinct CDR3 sequences, 11% to 15% seen once. The material sequenced was PBMCs from blood, taken 14 to 15 days before vaccination. These TCRs come from a man aged 50 or older who received an inactivated influenza vaccine. The CDR3 runs from the conserved cysteine through the conserved F or W. D genes are given only for firm matches. A row's size may be missing; if present it is once, few, many or a size class.

size	D	J	V	CDR3	DNA
-	-	TRBJ2-1	TRBV20-1	CSARFWSYNEQFF	TGCAGTGCTAGGTTTTGGTCCTACAATGAGCAGTTCTTC
few	TRBD2	TRBJ2-1	TRBV7-9	CASSSESGGAYNEQFF	TGTGCCAGCAGTTCGGAAAGCGGGGGGGCCTACAATGAGCAGTTCTTC
-	TRBD1	TRBJ2-7	TRBV9	CASSPAGQGPTYEQYF	TGTGCCAGCAGCCCAGCGGGACAGGGTCCGACCTACGAGCAGTACTTC
-	-	TRBJ2-2	TRBV7-3	CASSSSGAGELFF	TGTGCCAGCAGCTCCTCGGGGGCCGGGGAGCTGTTTTTT
-	-	TRBJ2-3	TRBV20-1	CSAREVGGQTDTQYF	TGCAGTGCTAGAGAGGTCGGGGGGCAAACAGATACGCAGTATTTT
many	TRBD2	TRBJ2-5	TRBV4-1	CASSQGGLARFEETQYF	TGCGCCAGCAGCCAAGGGGGACTAGCTAGGTTTGAAGAGACCCAGTACTTC
-	TRBD2	TRBJ2-3	TRBV20-1	CSARDLQREGTDTQYF	TGCAGTGCTAGAGATCTGCAGCGGGAGGGCACAGATACGCAGTATTTT
-	-	TRBJ1-6	TRBV4-1	CASSQGAASSYNSPLHF	TGCGCCAGCAGCCAAGGGGCCGCGAGCTCCTATAATTCACCCCTCCACTTT
few	-	TRBJ1-6	TRBV4-2	CASSQDGEASYNSPLHF	TGTGCCAGCAGCCAAGACGGGGAAGCCTCCTATAATTCACCCCTCCACTTT
few	-	TRBJ2-3	TRBV19	CASSIRALSYGTDTQYF	TGTGCCAGTAGTATACGTGCGCTTTCCTATGGCACAGATACGCAGTATTTT
few	-	TRBJ2-2	TRBV9	CASGHDGELFF	TGTGCCAGCGGCCATGACGGGGAGCTGTTTTTT
few	-	TRBJ2-2	TRBV4-2	CASSQDLKGIKLFF	TGTGCCAGCAGCCAAGATCTTAAGGGAATCAAGCTGTTTTTT
-	TRBD1	TRBJ1-5	TRBV10-2	CASSEFQGESDSNQPQHF	TGCGCCAGCAGTGAGTTTCAGGGGGAGAGTGATAGCAATCAGCCCCAGCATTTT
few	TRBD2	TRBJ2-7	TRBV7-6	CASSLDIFVAGSQFGGRVSEQYF	TGTGCCAGCAGCTTAGATATCTTCGTGGCCGGCTCCCAATTCGGGGGGAGAGTAAGCGAGCAGTACTTC
-	-	TRBJ2-7	TRBV14	CASSQDNGQLFVEQYF	TGTGCCAGCAGCCAAGATAATGGACAGCTCTTTGTAGAGCAGTACTTC
-	TRBD2	TRBJ2-1	TRBV11-2	CASSHGLAGEQFF	TGTGCCAGCAGCCATGGACTAGCGGGCGAGCAGTTCTTC
few	-	TRBJ2-2	TRBV7-2	CASSSTVVLTGELFF	TGTGCCAGCAGCTCCACGGTGGTACTTACCGGGGAGCTGTTTTTT
-	TRBD1	TRBJ1-5	TRBV20-1	CSARLVGTGGAQPQHF	TGCAGTGCCAGACTAGTAGGGACAGGCGGAGCTCAGCCCCAGCATTTT
few	-	TRBJ2-1	TRBV27	CASSLSRTVSSYNEQFF	TGTGCCAGCAGTTTATCAAGGACAGTAAGCTCCTACAATGAGCAGTTCTTC
-	-	TRBJ2-7	TRBV6-2/TRBV6-3	CASSSATRPNLYEQYF	TGTGCCAGCAGTTCCGCGACTAGGCCCAACTTATACGAGCAGTACTTC
few	TRBD1	TRBJ2-3	TRBV24-1	CATSDANRGRTDTQYF	TGTGCCACCAGTGATGCGAACAGGGGGCGCACAGATACGCAGTATTTT
few	TRBD2	TRBJ2-2	TRBV7-9	CANRGLNTGELFF	TGTGCCAACCGGGGACTAAACACCGGGGAGCTGTTTTTT
few	-	TRBJ1-2	TRBV7-2	CASSLQGDNYGYTF	TGTGCCAGCAGCTTACAGGGAGACAACTATGGCTACACCTTC
-	-	TRBJ2-7	TRBV3-1	CASSQGRRGPGDEQYF	TGTGCCAGCAGCCAAGGAAGAAGGGGCCCGGGTGACGAGCAGTACTTC
-	-	TRBJ2-3	TRBV3-1	CASSAGGPLADTQYF	TGTGCCAGCAGCGCAGGAGGGCCGCTCGCGGATACGCAGTATTTT
-	TRBD1	TRBJ2-1	TRBV7-2	CASTQGAARGEQFF	TGTGCCAGCACCCAGGGGGCGGCCAGGGGTGAGCAGTTCTTC
-	TRBD1	TRBJ2-1	TRBV24-1	CATSAGQDNNEQFF	TGTGCCACCAGTGCTGGACAGGACAACAATGAGCAGTTCTTC
-	-	TRBJ1-1	TRBV5-1	CASSASGANLRPTEAFF	TGCGCCAGCAGTGCGTCGGGGGCCAATCTTAGGCCTACTGAAGCTTTCTTT
-	-	TRBJ2-3	TRBV28	CASSFAPTSTTDTQYF	TGTGCCAGCAGTTTCGCCCCGACTAGTACCACAGATACGCAGTATTTT
few	-	TRBJ2-1	TRBV21-1	CASREPTRGVREQFF	TGTGCCAGCAGGGAGCCCACCCGAGGGGTACGGGAGCAGTTCTTC
few	-	TRBJ2-3	TRBV29-1	CSVGRASADTQYF	TGCAGCGTTGGAAGGGCCAGCGCAGATACGCAGTATTTT
few	-	TRBJ2-3	TRBV28	CASSRSGFTDTQYF	TGTGCCAGCAGCCGAAGCGGATTCACAGATACGCAGTATTTT
few	-	TRBJ1-1	TRBV24-1	CATSRTASSEAFF	TGTGCCACCAGCAGGACGGCGAGCTCTGAAGCTTTCTTT
many	TRBD1	TRBJ2-3	TRBV9	CASSVGTGVSTDTQYF	TGTGCCAGCAGCGTAGGGACAGGGGTTTCCACAGATACGCAGTATTTT
-	-	TRBJ2-1	TRBV11-2	CASSRGGGVSYNEQFF	TGTGCCAGCAGCCGCGGGGGCGGAGTTTCCTACAATGAGCAGTTCTTC
-	-	TRBJ2-5	TRBV4-2	CASSQGSSVAETQYF	TGTGCCAGCAGCCAAGGCTCTAGCGTCGCAGAGACCCAGTACTTC
-	-	TRBJ1-2	TRBV20-1	CSANRESGYTF	TGCAGTGCTAACAGGGAAAGTGGCTACACCTTC
many	-	TRBJ2-2	TRBV6-2/TRBV6-3	CASCLDVPPGELFF	TGTGCCAGCTGCTTGGACGTACCTCCCGGGGAGCTGTTTTTT
many	TRBD1	TRBJ2-1	TRBV7-2	CASSLARQGVEQFF	TGTGCCAGCAGCTTAGCGAGACAGGGTGTTGAGCAGTTCTTC
many	-	TRBJ2-3	TRBV30	CAWSVGGSTDTQYF	TGTGCCTGGAGTGTGGGGGGTTCCACAGATACGCAGTATTTT
many	-	TRBJ2-7	TRBV11-2	CASSLDLGGEQYF	TGTGCCAGCAGCTTAGATCTGGGGGGCGAGCAGTACTTC
few	TRBD1	TRBJ2-1	TRBV11-1	CASSHRDRYNEQFF	TGTGCCAGCAGCCACCGGGACAGATACAATGAGCAGTTCTTC
-	TRBD2	TRBJ2-2	TRBV27	CASSPGRILAGAGGELFF	TGTGCCAGCAGTCCGGGACGGATCCTAGCGGGAGCTGGCGGGGAGCTGTTTTTT